This T cell receptor beta chain originates from a study of T-cell reconstitution after alpha-beta-depleted transplantation in children. CDR1 is SGHDN and CDR2 is FVKESK in the germline V gene. V was shortened by 4 bases and J by 0 bases, with 11 bases between the two germline ends. The CDR3 is 15 residues long. For TCRbeta, the library was prepared with unique molecular identifiers. TCRdb reprocessed the PCR reads with MiXCR, giving one entry per CDR3 protein. The sample records 450,000 to 600,000 distinct CDR3 sequences, about 30% being singletons. This TCR derives from a human donor who donated a stem cell graft to a child with aplastic anemia. This specimen was PBMCs from the stem cell graft donor, taken from the stem cell graft. The genes are TRBV14 and TRBJ2-3, with D possibly matching TRBD1 (6 bases). The CDR3: CASSPRTASTDTQYF. The CDR3 DNA is TGTGCCAGCAGCCCGAGGACAGCTAGCACAGATACGCAGTATTTT.